Below, 6 T cell receptor beta chains from the same sample are listed, as sequenced in a study of brain T cells in children with intractable seizures. The method was immunoSEQ multiplex PCR; TCRdb's version includes in-frame clones alone and lacks a portion of them. The table records about 120,000 clones, 94% of them present only once. The specimen comprised peripheral blood, sampled at surgery. These receptor sequences come from a boy younger than two with hemimegalencephaly and intractable seizures.

Here the CDR3 DNA reads TGCGCCAGCAGACAAAGCGGGAGTTTTGAGCCCGGGGAGCTGTTTTTT. Amino acid sequence: CASRQSGSFEPGELFF. The rearrangement joins TRBV4-3 to TRBJ2-2; TRBD2 agrees at 8 bases. The CDR3 length is 16 residues. The V and J ends lost 6 bases and 6 bases, in that order; junction bases with no gene match: 12. The V gene's germline CDR1 is LGHNA and CDR2 YSLEER.

V and J are TRBV7-9 and TRBJ2-7; D is unresolved. The CDR3 has 12 residues. Trimming pared 4 bases from V and 2 bases from J, leaving 6 bases between. Germline V lookup: CDR1 SEHNR, CDR2 FQNEAQ (reference sequence). The CDR3 nucleotides are TGTGCCAGCAGCTCAGCCCCCTACGAGCAGTACTTC. Translated, it gives CASSSAPYEQYF.

The rearrangement joins TRBV21-1 to TRBJ2-5. TRBV21-1 is a documented pseudogene. CDR3 length: 11 residues. The CDR3 loop is CASRLQETQYF. The CDR3 DNA reads TGTGCCAGCCGGCTCCAAGAGACCCAGTACTTC.

The chain has TRBV3-1 (or the pseudogene TRBV3-2) and TRBJ2-3; D might be TRBD2 (5 bases). The CDR3 loop spans 16 amino acids. Trimming pared 2 bases from V and 2 bases from J, leaving 14 bases between. Germline V gene sequence: CDR1 LGHDT, CDR2 YNNKEL (reference sequence). CDR3 coding DNA: TGTGCCAGCAGCCAAACCCGGACTGCAACCACAGATACGCAGTATTTT. Amino acids: CASSQTRTATTDTQYF.

This clone was recorded only once. The chain links TRBV9 to TRBJ2-7; perhaps TRBD2 as D (5 bases). This CDR3 is 15 amino acids long. Germline assignment: CDR1 SGDLS and CDR2 YYNGEE. Trimming took off 0 bases at V and 2 bases at J, with 12 bases between the two ends. CDR3 protein: CASSVGPDSTYEQYF. Written as DNA, the CDR3 is TGTGCCAGCAGCGTAGGTCCGGACTCGACCTACGAGCAGTACTTC.

The rearrangement joins TRBV18 to TRBJ1-5; D gene unclear. Germline V gives CDR1 KGHSH, CDR2 LQKENI. The V end lost 4 bases, the J end lost 3 bases, and 13 bases lay between the germline ends. The CDR3 consists of 15 residues. Here the CDR3 DNA reads TGTGCCAGCTCACTTGGCCGAACCTCCAATCAGCCCCAGCATTTT. Translated, it gives CASSLGRTSNQPQHF.